Each of the 14 T cell receptor beta chains below was sequenced from the same sample in a study of PD-1 blockade in classical Hodgkin lymphoma. Relapse was seen in all patients after autologous stem cell transplantation, and brentuximab vedotin exposure was variable. TCRdb keeps only in-frame clones here, not all; method: immunoSEQ multiplex PCR. In the table there are about 39,000 clones, 88% of which are singletons. Source: peripheral blood mononuclear cells (PBMCs), taken at baseline. These receptors were taken from a human donor with classical Hodgkin lymphoma.

The J gene is TRBJ2-2, the V gene TRBV27; D perhaps matches TRBD2 (5 bases). Germline V gene data show CDR1 as MNHEY and CDR2 as SMNVEV (reference sequence). This CDR3 contains 13 residues. V was cut by 6 bases and J by 6 bases, with 11 bases left in between. The CDR3 here is CASRRLAPGELFF. DNA for the CDR3: TGTGCCAGCAGGCGGCTAGCCCCCGGGGAGCTGTTTTTT.

V usage is TRBV29-1 and J usage is TRBJ2-7, with D unclear. V gave up 5 bases and J gave up 0 bases, with 8 bases separating them. CDR1 and CDR2 from the germline V gene are SQVTM and ANQGSEA. The length of the CDR3 is 12 residues. The DNA for the CDR3 is TGCAGCGTTAGGAACATCTCCTACGAGCAGTACTTC. Amino acids: CSVRNISYEQYF.

As DNA, the CDR3 is TGTGCCAGCAGCCGACGGACAGGGGATCTCTTTGAGCAGTTCTTC. This gives the protein CASSRRTGDLFEQFF. This chain joins TRBV7-2 and TRBJ2-1; 9 bases are shared with TRBD1. Germline values: CDR1 SGHTA, CDR2 FQGNSA. With 5 bases clipped from V and 9 bases from J, the junction kept 11 bases outside the gene matches. There are 15 residues in the CDR3.

V is TRBV2 and J is TRBJ2-1; tentative D call: TRBD2 (7 bases). V was pared by 5 bases and J by 4 bases, with 12 bases between. The CDR3 extends over 14 amino acids. Germline values: CDR1 SNHLY, CDR2 FYNNEI. The CDR3 region has the DNA TGTGCCAGCAGTAGCGGGGACAATTACAATGAGCAGTTCTTC. Protein product: CASSSGDNYNEQFF.

This sequence joins TRBV4-1 and TRBJ2-5, with D perhaps matching TRBD1 (7 bases). The germline V gene has CDR1 MGHRA and CDR2 YSYEKL. CDR3 size: 17 residues. Trimming shortened V by 1 base and J by 2 bases, and 17 bases separated the two germline ends. This chain's CDR3 is CASSQADVQGTQETQYF. Written as DNA, the CDR3 is TGCGCCAGCAGCCAAGCGGATGTACAGGGGACTCAAGAGACCCAGTACTTC.

This chain connects TRBV6-4 to TRBJ2-1, with TRBD1 matching over 8 bases. Germline loops: CDR1 MRHNA, CDR2 SNTAGT. The CDR3 runs 15 residues. Germline trimming cut 4 bases from V and 6 bases from J; bases unmatched to any gene: 8. In nucleotides, the CDR3 is TGTGCCAGCAGTGTGTCCGACAGGGGCCCCAATGAGCAGTTCTTC. Its protein is CASSVSDRGPNEQFF.

The chain carries TRBV10-3 and TRBJ2-7; 7 bases match TRBD2. The germline CDR1 and CDR2 sequences are ENHRY and SYGVKD. The CDR3 runs to 14 residues. The V segment lost 3 bases and the J segment 4 bases; nucleotides outside the gene matches: 6. The CDR3 region is CAISEGSGNYEQYF. The CDR3 DNA is TGTGCCATCAGTGAAGGGAGCGGGAATTACGAGCAGTACTTC.

The rearrangement links TRBV7-2 to TRBJ2-7, with D unresolved. The CDR3 runs to 13 residues. Trimming cost V 3 bases and J 3 bases, with 9 bases left between them. CDR1 and CDR2 (germline): SGHTA, FQGNSA. Written as DNA, the CDR3 is TGTGCCAGCAGCTTGACTGGGGTCTACGAGCAGTACTTC. This sequence encodes CASSLTGVYEQYF. The whole variable domain, remainder taken from reference TRBV7-2 and TRBJ2-7, is GAGVSQSPSNKVTEKGKDVELRCDPISGHTALYWYRQSLGQGLEFLIYFQGNSAPDKSGLPSDRFSAERTGGSVSTLTIQRTQQEDSAVYLCASSLTGVYEQYFGPGTRLTVT.

This clone was recorded once. J is TRBJ2-2 and V is TRBV27, with D hard to call. The V gene lost 3 bases and the J gene lost 4 bases, with 9 bases spanning the gap. The CDR3 runs to 14 residues. Germline V gene data show CDR1 as MNHEY and CDR2 as SMNVEV (reference sequence). The DNA of the CDR3 is TGTGCCAGCAGTTTTGATAGGTTCACCGGGGAGCTGTTTTTT. It yields the protein CASSFDRFTGELFF.

The V gene is TRBV19, the J gene TRBJ2-4, with 8 bases matching TRBD1. Trimming at V came to 5 bases and at J to 9 bases, leaving 9 bases not matched to a gene. Germline CDR1 LNHDA, CDR2 SQIVND (reference sequence). The CDR3 runs to 14 residues. The chain's CDR3 is CASSRQGAVVIQYF. The CDR3 nucleotides are TGTGCCAGTAGTCGCCAGGGGGCGGTCGTCATTCAGTACTTC.

The CDR3 nucleotides read TGCAGCATGACGGCGAGCCGTAACGAGCAGTACTTC. Residues: CSMTASRNEQYF. The gene calls are TRBV29-1 and TRBJ2-7; no firm D call. Trimming took 8 bases from V and 5 from J, leaving 16 bases between them. The CDR3 is made up of 12 amino acids. Germline CDR1 is SQVTM and CDR2 is ANQGSEA.

In DNA form, the CDR3 reads TGTGCCAGCAGCGTACAGGGGAATAGTTCACCCCTCCACTTT. Its translation is CASSVQGNSSPLHF. The chain joins TRBV9 to TRBJ1-6; perhaps TRBD1 as D (6 bases). Per germline, CDR1 SGDLS and CDR2 YYNGEE. The CDR3 sequence is 14 residues long. Trimming took off 1 base at V and 9 bases at J, with 11 bases between the two ends.

This chain links TRBV11-2 with TRBJ2-7, with 9 positions matching TRBD2. With V trimmed by 1 base and J by 5 bases, 6 bases remained unmatched. The CDR3 is made up of 15 amino acids. Germline CDR1 SGHAT, CDR2 FQNNGV. In DNA, the CDR3 is TGTGCCAGCAGCTTAGGGGGCGGGAGGGTCGACGAGCAGTACTTC. Residues: CASSLGGGRVDEQYF.

This chain links TRBV19 with TRBJ2-3; 12 nucleotides agree with TRBD2. The trim removed 2 bases at V and 3 bases at J, leaving 0 bases unmatched. In germline, CDR1 is LNHDA, CDR2 SQIVND (reference sequence). The CDR3 runs 15 residues. The CDR3, as DNA: TGTGCCAGTAGTATAACTAGCGGGAGGACAGATACGCAGTATTTT. It translates to CASSITSGRTDTQYF.